This T cell receptor beta chain comes out of a study of post-analysis software for immune sequencing data. Points on this clonotype: No antigen is known for it.

Study-wide results and limits: The study found TRBV5-6, TRBV5-1 and TRBV20-1 among about five TRBV segments more frequent in patients than controls. Diversity measured as normalized Chao1 was significantly lower in multiple sclerosis patients than in controls.

The ends lost 4 bases at V and 2 bases at J; junction bases unmatched: 6. This CDR3 is 16 amino acids long. Germline V gives CDR1 MNHEY, CDR2 SVGAGI. TCR beta cDNA libraries had unique molecular identifiers. TCRdb reprocessed the PCR reads via MiXCR and lists one record per CDR3 protein. The sample lists 350,000 to 500,000 distinct CDR3 sequences, 35% to 45% occurring once. The rearrangement uses TRBV6-5 and TRBJ2-3; TRBD2 aligns across 10 bases. The origin of this receptor is a girl aged 2 to 10 with multiple sclerosis. Input material: blood. The CDR3 sequence: CASSLAGGSYTDTQYF. CDR3 DNA sequence: TGTGCCAGCAGTTTAGCGGGGGGTTCTTACACAGATACGCAGTATTTT.